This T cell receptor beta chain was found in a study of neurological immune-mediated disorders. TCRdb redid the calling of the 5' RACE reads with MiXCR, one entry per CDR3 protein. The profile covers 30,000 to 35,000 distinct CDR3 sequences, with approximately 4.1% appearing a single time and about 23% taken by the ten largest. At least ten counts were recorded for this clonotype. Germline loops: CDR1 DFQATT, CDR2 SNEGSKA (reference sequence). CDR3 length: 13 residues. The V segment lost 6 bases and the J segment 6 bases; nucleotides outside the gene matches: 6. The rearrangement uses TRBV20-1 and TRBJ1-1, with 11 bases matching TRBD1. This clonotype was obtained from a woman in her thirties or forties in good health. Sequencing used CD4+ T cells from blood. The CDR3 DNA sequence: TGCAGTGCGGACAGGGGGCAAAGAGCTGAAGCTTTCTTT. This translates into CSADRGQRAEAFF.